This T cell receptor beta chain was profiled in a study of OX40 agonist ivuxolimab in advanced cancers. About the study: Hepatocellular carcinoma, melanoma, renal cell or head and neck cancer was diagnosed in the dose-escalation patients.

Sequencing used immunoSEQ multiplex PCR; TCRdb keeps in-frame clones, though not all of them. The data show about 43,000 clones, with approximately 86% seen just once and under 40% held by the top ten. The CDR3 contains 12 residues. Germline V CDR1 and CDR2: SEHNR, FQNEAQ (reference sequence). The V end lost 1 base, the J end lost 5 bases, and 5 bases lay between the germline ends. V is TRBV7-9 and J is TRBJ1-1, with D unresolved. The input for sequencing was CD4+ or CD8+ T cells sorted from blood, taken in a trial of the OX40 agonist ivuxolimab. The source of this sequence is an adult with an advanced solid tumor such as melanoma, head and neck, liver or kidney cancer. This CDR3 reads CASSLGTTEAFF. CDR3 sequence (DNA): TGTGCCAGCAGCTTAGGTACGACTGAAGCTTTCTTT.